This passage covers 14 T cell receptor beta chains from one sample sequenced in a study of T cell therapy after organ transplantation. Antigens for these TCRs are unknown. Time point in this sample: 20-29 weeks after completion of therapy. Data came from immunoSEQ multiplex PCR; TCRdb stores just in-frame clones and leaves some out. The sample lists tens of thousands of clones, about four fifths seen once, with under 45% in the top ten. Sequences were derived from CD8+ T cells from blood, sampled after autologous CMV-specific T cell therapy. These receptor sequences come from a human patient who had received a solid organ transplant and had CMV disease. The graft donor may account for some of the T cells.

Turning to this clone: Other DNA sequences of this sample code for an identical CDR3. This chain joins TRBV6-5 and TRBJ1-1; TRBD1 aligns across 9 bases. CDR3 length equals 16 residues. J was trimmed by 6 bases and V by 2 bases; bases with no gene match: 10. From germline, CDR1 is MNHEY and CDR2 SVGAGI. The CDR3: CASSYRRTGEIPEAFF. For the CDR3, the DNA is TGTGCCAGCAGTTACCGACGGACAGGGGAGATCCCTGAAGCTTTCTTT.

The chain links TRBV27 to TRBJ1-1; weak D call: TRBD1 (5 bases). Germline CDR1 and CDR2: MNHEY and SMNVEV (reference sequence). Trimming took off 3 bases at V and 3 bases at J, with 8 bases between the two ends. This CDR3 comprises 13 residues. Here the CDR3 DNA reads TGTGCCAGCAGTTTGTGGGGACACACTGAAGCTTTCTTT. Translated: CASSLWGHTEAFF.

V is TRBV7-9 and J is TRBJ2-7; perhaps TRBD2 as D (7 bases). V was trimmed by 2 bases and J by 4 bases, leaving 21 bases between them. Looked up from germline, CDR1 is SEHNR and CDR2 is FQNEAQ (reference sequence). The length of the CDR3 is 17 residues. The CDR3 is CASSLKSWASGQYEQYF. The CDR3 DNA sequence: TGTGCCAGCAGCTTAAAAAGTTGGGCTAGCGGACAGTACGAGCAGTACTTC.

The V call is TRBV27, the J call TRBJ1-5; no clear D. The V end lost 5 bases, the J end lost 3 bases, and 14 bases lay between the germline ends. Germline-derived CDR1 and CDR2 are MNHEY and SMNVEV (reference sequence). The CDR3 is 15 amino acids. This CDR3 reads CASSRAGAYNQPQHF. The CDR3 DNA reads as TGTGCCAGCAGTCGAGCAGGCGCTTACAATCAGCCCCAGCATTTT.

The chain uses TRBV7-8 and TRBJ2-7; 10 positions agree with TRBD2. V trimming: 1 base; J trimming: 1 base; junction bases outside the gene matches: 1. The CDR3 is 15 amino acids. CDR1 is SGHVS, CDR2 FQNEAQ, per germline. In nucleotides, the CDR3 is TGTGCCAGCAGCTTAGAACTAGCGGGATCCTACGAGCAGTACTTC. This codes for CASSLELAGSYEQYF.

This chain links TRBV27 with TRBJ2-2; the D gene is possibly TRBD1 (6 bases). Germline V gene lookup returns CDR1 MNHEY and CDR2 SMNVEV (reference sequence). This CDR3 has 15 residues. V was trimmed by 6 bases and J by 4 bases, leaving 15 bases between them. CDR3 region: CASRTSGVRTGELFF. CDR3 nucleotide sequence: TGTGCCAGCAGAACTTCAGGGGTACGCACCGGGGAGCTGTTTTTT.

The chain links TRBV13 to TRBJ1-1, with 8 bases lining up with TRBD1. From germline, CDR1 is PRHDT and CDR2 FYEKMQ (reference sequence). The CDR3 has 15 amino acids. J gave up 5 bases and V 0 bases, and 5 bases lay outside the gene matches. CDR3 sequence: CASSLGTGGGTEAFF. The DNA for the CDR3 is TGTGCCAGCAGCTTAGGCACAGGGGGTGGTACTGAAGCTTTCTTT.

J is TRBJ2-1 and V is TRBV6-5; TRBD2 matches at 11 bases. Germline loops: CDR1 MNHEY, CDR2 SVGAGI. CDR3 length equals 15 residues. V was pared by 4 bases and J by 6 bases, with 5 bases of the junction left unmatched. The CDR3 loop is CASSFPGTSGNEQFF. DNA of the CDR3: TGTGCCAGCAGTTTCCCCGGGACTAGCGGCAATGAGCAGTTCTTC.

This chain connects TRBV5-4 to TRBJ2-5, with a weak D call TRBD1 (6 bases). CDR3 length equals 16 residues. Germline V CDR1 and CDR2: SGHNT, YYREEE (reference sequence). Between the trimmed V and J ends, which lost 4 bases and 1 base, there was a span of 17 bases. The CDR3 reads CASSAEDRHPQETQYF. The DNA of the CDR3 is TGTGCCAGCAGCGCGGAGGACAGACATCCCCAAGAGACCCAGTACTTC.

The rearrangement uses TRBV5-4 and TRBJ2-2, with a possible D match to TRBD1 (6 bases). This CDR3 has 14 amino acids. Per the germline V gene, CDR1 is SGHNT and CDR2 is YYREEE (reference sequence). Trimming took 6 bases from V and 4 from J, leaving 13 bases between them. The CDR3 is CASTRPGVTGELFF. CDR3 nucleotide sequence: TGTGCCAGCACCCGTCCAGGGGTCACCGGGGAGCTGTTTTTT.

This clone was seen once. The genes are TRBV7-2 and TRBJ1-1, with TRBD1 identical over 7 bases. CDR1 and CDR2 (germline): SGHTA, FQGNSA. The junction had 10 bases not matched to a gene; V was cut back by 11 bases and J by 4 bases. CDR3 length: 13 residues. The CDR3 DNA sequence: TGTGCCTATTATACAGGGGCTGCCACTGAAGCTTTCTTT. This translates into CAYYTGAATEAFF.

The chain couples TRBV28 to TRBJ2-1; D gene uncertain. Germline V gives CDR1 MDHEN, CDR2 SYDVKM. The CDR3 loop spans 11 amino acids. The V gene lost 4 bases and the J gene lost 12 bases, with 10 bases spanning the gap. The CDR3 is CASSSGSRQFF. For the CDR3, the DNA is TGTGCCAGCAGTTCGGGCAGTAGGCAGTTCTTC.

For this clone: At the DNA level, this CDR3 is encoded by other sequences in the same sample as well. The rearrangement uses TRBV13 and TRBJ2-7; D possibly corresponds to TRBD2 (6 bases). Trimming shortened V by 5 bases and J by 7 bases, and 9 bases separated the two germline ends. This CDR3 contains 11 residues. Germline V gene data show CDR1 as PRHDT and CDR2 as FYEKMQ (reference sequence). This chain's CDR3 is CASSLRGEQYF. The CDR3, as DNA: TGTGCCAGCAGCCTCCGGGGGGAGCAGTACTTC.

This rearrangement joins TRBV2 to TRBJ1-2; no firm D call. Germline V CDR1 and CDR2: SNHLY, FYNNEI. V gave up 7 bases and J gave up 3 bases, with 15 bases separating them. This CDR3 region has 14 residues. CDR3 sequence reads: CASMGTRMDYGYTF. The CDR3 nucleotides read TGTGCCAGCATGGGAACCAGAATGGACTATGGCTACACCTTC.